This T cell receptor (beta chain) was obtained from a study of blood T cells in healthy people across ages. Study-wide results and limits: Naive T cell percentage showed a strong correlation with the diversity of TCR beta.

The germline V gene encodes CDR1 SGDLS and CDR2 YYNGEE. The V segment lost 1 base and the J segment 0 bases; nucleotides outside the gene matches: 8. The CDR3 consists of 18 residues. Comments on this clonotype: What it recognizes is unknown.

Donors ranged from roughly 6 to 90 years old and were healthy Caucasians in Russia. Using a J-beta primer mix together with a sample-barcoded 5' primer, a second PCR was run for about 6 to 12 cycles. TCRdb re-called the 5' RACE reads with MiXCR, one entry per CDR3 protein. The sample consists of roughly 1,300,000 distinct CDR3 sequences, approximately 59% of them appearing once. The sequenced sample consisted of blood. This TCR was recovered from a man between 18 and 29 years old in good health. V is TRBV9 and J is TRBJ2-3; 10 positions agree with TRBD1. The CDR3 nucleotides are TGTGCCAGCAGCGTAAGACAGGGGGCCCTTCTTAGCACAGATACGCAGTATTTT. Residues: CASSVRQGALLSTDTQYF.